There are a few counts of the clone carrying this T cell receptor beta chain. Its target is not known. Sequencing involved patients with CD8+CD57+ cell expansion previously shown by flow cytometry. These data are taken from a study of CD8+CD57+ T cells in acquired aplastic anemia. General study findings and limits: Controls and patients did not differ significantly in CD8+ Simpson's diversity.

Profiles of TCR beta VDJ and CDR3 were generated from a genomic DNA template. TCRdb processed the reads anew with MiXCR; each CDR3 protein has one entry. The sample shows more than 150,000 distinct CDR3 sequences, about 44% of them seen only once. The CDR3 runs 13 residues. Trimming took off 9 bases at V and 9 bases at J, with 19 bases between the two ends. CDR1 and CDR2 from the germline V gene are KGHDR and SFDVKD. Material: sorted CD4+, CD8+, or CD8+CD57+ T cells (not recorded which) from PBMCs. The chain uses TRBV24-1 and TRBJ2-5; the D gene is possibly TRBD2 (5 bases). The clonotype comes from a human donor with aplastic anemia. The CDR3 loop reads CATAHGGYRAQYF. CDR3 coding DNA: TGTGCCACCGCCCACGGCGGGTACCGGGCCCAGTACTTC.